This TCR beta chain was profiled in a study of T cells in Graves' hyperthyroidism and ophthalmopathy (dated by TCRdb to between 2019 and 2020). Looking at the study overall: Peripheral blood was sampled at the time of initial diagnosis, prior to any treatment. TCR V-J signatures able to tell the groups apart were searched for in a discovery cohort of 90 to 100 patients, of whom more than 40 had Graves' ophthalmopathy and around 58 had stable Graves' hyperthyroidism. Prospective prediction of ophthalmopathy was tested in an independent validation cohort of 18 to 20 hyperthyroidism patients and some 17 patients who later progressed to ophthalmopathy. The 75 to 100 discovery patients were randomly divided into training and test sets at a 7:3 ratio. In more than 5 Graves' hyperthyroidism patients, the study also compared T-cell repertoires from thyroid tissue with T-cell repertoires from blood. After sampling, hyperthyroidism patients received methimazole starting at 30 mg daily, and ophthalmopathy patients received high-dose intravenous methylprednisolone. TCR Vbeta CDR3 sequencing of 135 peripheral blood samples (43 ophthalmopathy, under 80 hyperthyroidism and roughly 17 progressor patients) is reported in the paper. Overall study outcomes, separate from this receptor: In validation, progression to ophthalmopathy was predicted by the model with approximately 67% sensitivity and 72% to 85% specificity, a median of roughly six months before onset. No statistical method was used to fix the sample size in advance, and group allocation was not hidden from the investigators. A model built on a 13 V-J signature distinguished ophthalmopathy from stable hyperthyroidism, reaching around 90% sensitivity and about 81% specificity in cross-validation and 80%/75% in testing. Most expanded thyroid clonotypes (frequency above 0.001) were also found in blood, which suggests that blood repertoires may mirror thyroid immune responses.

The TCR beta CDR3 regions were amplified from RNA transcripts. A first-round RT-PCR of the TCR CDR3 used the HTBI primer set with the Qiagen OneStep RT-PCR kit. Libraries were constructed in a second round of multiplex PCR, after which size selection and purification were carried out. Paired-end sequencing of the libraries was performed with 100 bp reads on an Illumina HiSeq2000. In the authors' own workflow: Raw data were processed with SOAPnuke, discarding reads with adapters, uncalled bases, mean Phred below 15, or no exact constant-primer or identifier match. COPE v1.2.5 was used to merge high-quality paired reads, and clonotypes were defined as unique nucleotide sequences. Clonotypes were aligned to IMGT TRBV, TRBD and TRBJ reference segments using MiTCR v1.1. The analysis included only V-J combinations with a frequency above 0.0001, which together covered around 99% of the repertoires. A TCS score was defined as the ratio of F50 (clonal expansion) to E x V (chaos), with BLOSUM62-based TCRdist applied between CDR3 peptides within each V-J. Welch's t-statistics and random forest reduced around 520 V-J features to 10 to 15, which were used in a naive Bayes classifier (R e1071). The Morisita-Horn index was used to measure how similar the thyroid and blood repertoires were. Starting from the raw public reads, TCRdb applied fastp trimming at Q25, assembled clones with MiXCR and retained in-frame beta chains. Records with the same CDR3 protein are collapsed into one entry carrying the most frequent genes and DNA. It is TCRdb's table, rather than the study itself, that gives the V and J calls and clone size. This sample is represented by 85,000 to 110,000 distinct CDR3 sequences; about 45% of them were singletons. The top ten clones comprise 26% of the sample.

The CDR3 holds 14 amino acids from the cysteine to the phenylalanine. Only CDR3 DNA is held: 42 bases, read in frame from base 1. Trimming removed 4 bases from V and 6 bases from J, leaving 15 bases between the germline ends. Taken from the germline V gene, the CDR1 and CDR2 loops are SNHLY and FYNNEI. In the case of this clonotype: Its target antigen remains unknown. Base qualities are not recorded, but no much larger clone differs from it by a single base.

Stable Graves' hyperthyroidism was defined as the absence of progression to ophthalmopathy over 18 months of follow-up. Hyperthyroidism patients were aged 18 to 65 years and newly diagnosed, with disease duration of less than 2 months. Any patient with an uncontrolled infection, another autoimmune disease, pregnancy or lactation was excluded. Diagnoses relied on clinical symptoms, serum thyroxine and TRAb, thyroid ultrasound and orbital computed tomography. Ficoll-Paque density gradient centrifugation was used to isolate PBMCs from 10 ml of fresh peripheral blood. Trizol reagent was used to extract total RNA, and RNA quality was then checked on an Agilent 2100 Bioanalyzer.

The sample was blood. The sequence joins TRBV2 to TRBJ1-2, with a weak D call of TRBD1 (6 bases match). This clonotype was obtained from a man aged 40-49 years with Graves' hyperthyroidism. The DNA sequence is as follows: TGTGCCAGCAGTGGGTGGGGGGGCGCGGATGGCTACACCTTC. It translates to CASSGWGGADGYTF.